This record covers a single T cell receptor (beta chain). Its target is not known. The data were obtained in a study of shared clonotypes between healthy human individuals. Per the original methods: Sequence data from immunoSEQ were junction-only and lacked quality scores; consequently, filtering differed. Profiled with immunoSEQ multiplex PCR; TCRdb holds only in-frame clones, not every one. V, J and clone size are those of that table, while D and trimming were read from the DNA. The repertoire has roughly 500,000 clones, around 96% of them found once; the top ten carry under 0.065%. The CDR3 has 16 amino acids. Germline CDR1 SGHRS, CDR2 YFSETQ. Unmatched junction bases numbered 12, after V lost 5 bases and J lost 5 bases. Points from the study as a whole: With few donors, the genetic and exposure-history diversity represented was limited.

Healthy and HIV-negative, the adult donors had no recent acute infections or vaccinations. The genes are TRBV5-1 and TRBJ2-5, with 10 bases identical to TRBD2. Sequencing used naive CD4+ T cells sorted from blood. Regarding subset: CD45RA+ positively selected. The sequence came from a woman in her thirties in good health. The DNA for the CDR3 is TGCGCCAGCAGACCTGTAGCGGGAGGTGTTGGGGAGACCCAGTACTTC. Translated, it gives CASRPVAGGVGETQYF.